Listed below are T cell receptor beta chains from one sample, sequenced in a study of early stage breast cancer tumors. Sequenced by immunoSEQ multiplex PCR; TCRdb stores in-frame clones only, minus some. This table has about 6,000 clones, 78% appearing once. Sequencing was done on a sample of normal breast tissue next to the tumor. These receptors were taken from a person between 65 and 80 years old with breast cancer. The CDR3 runs from the conserved cysteine through the conserved F or W. Each record gives: J gene, clone size, D gene, V gene, CDR3 DNA, CDR3 protein. A D gene is named only where the DNA matches it firmly. Clone size is stated in some rows and not others, as once, few, many or a class when expanded.

j_gene: TRBJ1-2
abundance: few
d_gene: -
v_gene: TRBV27
CDR3nt: TGTGCCAGCAGTTTAACTGACAGGAAGACTTCGGGCTACACCTTC
CDR3aa: CASSLTDRKTSGYTF

j_gene: TRBJ2-7
abundance: -
d_gene: TRBD1
v_gene: TRBV28
CDR3nt: TGTGCCAGCAGTCTCATTACCGGGACAGGGACCTACGAGCAGTACTTC
CDR3aa: CASSLITGTGTYEQYF

j_gene: TRBJ2-5
abundance: -
d_gene: TRBD2
v_gene: TRBV4-3
CDR3nt: TGCGCCAGCAGCCAAATTAGCGGGGGCCCCGAGGAGACCCAGTACTTC
CDR3aa: CASSQISGGPEETQYF

j_gene: TRBJ2-1
abundance: -
d_gene: -
v_gene: TRBV29-1
CDR3nt: TGCAGCGTTGAAAGCCCCCAGCGAAGGACCTACAATGAGCAGTTCTTC
CDR3aa: CSVESPQRRTYNEQFF

j_gene: TRBJ2-7
abundance: -
d_gene: -
v_gene: TRBV7-9
CDR3nt: TGTGCCAGCAGTAAAGCTGGGGCCCACGAGCAGTACTTC
CDR3aa: CASSKAGAHEQYF

j_gene: TRBJ2-7
abundance: -
d_gene: TRBD1
v_gene: TRBV27
CDR3nt: TGTGCCAGCAGTTCTCCGGGACAGGCCACCTACGAGCAGTACTTC
CDR3aa: CASSSPGQATYEQYF

j_gene: TRBJ2-3
abundance: -
d_gene: -
v_gene: TRBV7-9
CDR3nt: TGTGCCAGCAGCTTTCAGCGGAGAGAGGATACGCAGTATTTT
CDR3aa: CASSFQRREDTQYF

j_gene: TRBJ1-1
abundance: -
d_gene: TRBD1
v_gene: TRBV7-8
CDR3nt: TGTGCCAGCAGCGCCCGACAGGGCCTAACTGAAGCTTTCTTT
CDR3aa: CASSARQGLTEAFF

j_gene: TRBJ1-1
abundance: -
d_gene: -
v_gene: TRBV11-3
CDR3nt: TGTGCCAGCAGCTTAGAAGGCGGGCAGAACACTGAAGCTTTCTTT
CDR3aa: CASSLEGGQNTEAFF

j_gene: TRBJ1-5
abundance: -
d_gene: TRBD1
v_gene: TRBV11-2
CDR3nt: TGTGCCAGCAGCTTAGGGACAGGGGCTAAGCCCCAGCATTTT
CDR3aa: CASSLGTGAKPQHF

j_gene: TRBJ1-3
abundance: -
d_gene: -
v_gene: TRBV6-1
CDR3nt: TGTGCCAGCAGTGAGAACAGGGTCTTCTCTGGAAACACCATATATTTT
CDR3aa: CASSENRVFSGNTIYF

j_gene: TRBJ1-1
abundance: -
d_gene: -
v_gene: TRBV7-7
CDR3nt: TGTGCTAGCAGCTTAGATGGGGAGACTGAAGCTTTCTTT
CDR3aa: CASSLDGETEAFF

j_gene: TRBJ2-7
abundance: once
d_gene: TRBD2
v_gene: TRBV2
CDR3nt: TGTGCCAGCAGTTTGGGACTAGCGGGGGGCCCAGGGGACGAGCAGTACTTC
CDR3aa: CASSLGLAGGPGDEQYF

j_gene: TRBJ1-2
abundance: -
d_gene: -
v_gene: TRBV19
CDR3nt: TGTGCCAGTAGTATAGAACTACTTTATGGCTACACCTTC
CDR3aa: CASSIELLYGYTF

j_gene: TRBJ1-2
abundance: -
d_gene: TRBD1
v_gene: TRBV5-6
CDR3nt: TGTGCCAGCAGCCCCGCCGGGACAGGGGGCTGGGGCTACACCTTC
CDR3aa: CASSPAGTGGWGYTF

j_gene: TRBJ1-2
abundance: few
d_gene: -
v_gene: TRBV28
CDR3nt: TGTGCCAGCAGACTACAGGATAACTATGGCTACACCTTC
CDR3aa: CASRLQDNYGYTF

j_gene: TRBJ1-2
abundance: -
d_gene: -
v_gene: TRBV29-1
CDR3nt: TGCAGCGTTGCGCTGGCCGGGGGTTACACCTTC
CDR3aa: CSVALAGGYTF

j_gene: TRBJ1-6
abundance: few
d_gene: -
v_gene: TRBV7-2
CDR3nt: TGTGCCAGCTGGGCGGGAGGTAATTCACCCCTCCACTTT
CDR3aa: CASWAGGNSPLHF

j_gene: TRBJ2-7
abundance: -
d_gene: TRBD1
v_gene: TRBV6-5
CDR3nt: TGTGCCAGCAGTCCACAGGGGGCCGAGCAGTACTTC
CDR3aa: CASSPQGAEQYF

j_gene: TRBJ2-7
abundance: -
d_gene: -
v_gene: TRBV28
CDR3nt: TGTGCCAGCAGTTTGACGAGACAAAACGAGCAGTACTTC
CDR3aa: CASSLTRQNEQYF

j_gene: TRBJ2-7
abundance: -
d_gene: TRBD1
v_gene: TRBV19
CDR3nt: TGTGCCAGTATAGGGACAGGGTCGGCCGAGCAGTACTTC
CDR3aa: CASIGTGSAEQYF

j_gene: TRBJ2-7
abundance: -
d_gene: -
v_gene: TRBV6-5
CDR3nt: TGTGCCTCCGGGGTAGAGCAGTACTTC
CDR3aa: CASGVEQYF

j_gene: TRBJ1-2
abundance: once
d_gene: -
v_gene: TRBV6-5
CDR3nt: TGTGCCAGCAGTGGGAGCAGGTCTGGCTACACCTTC
CDR3aa: CASSGSRSGYTF

j_gene: TRBJ1-1
abundance: -
d_gene: -
v_gene: TRBV4-2
CDR3nt: TGTGCCAGCAGCCCACTGAGGAACACTGAAGCTTTCTTT
CDR3aa: CASSPLRNTEAFF

j_gene: TRBJ2-7
abundance: -
d_gene: TRBD2
v_gene: TRBV6-4
CDR3nt: TGTGCCACCCTAGCGGGGGGCTACGAGCAGTACTTC
CDR3aa: CATLAGGYEQYF

j_gene: TRBJ2-7
abundance: once
d_gene: -
v_gene: TRBV9
CDR3nt: TGTGCCAGCAGCCGACACTCCGAAGGCTACGAGCAGTACTTC
CDR3aa: CASSRHSEGYEQYF

j_gene: TRBJ2-7
abundance: -
d_gene: -
v_gene: TRBV9
CDR3nt: TGTGCCAGCAGCATAGACGGTTCCTACGAGCAGTACTTC
CDR3aa: CASSIDGSYEQYF

j_gene: TRBJ2-5
abundance: once
d_gene: -
v_gene: TRBV28
CDR3nt: TGTGCCAGCAGCGAAGAGACCCAGTACTTC
CDR3aa: CASSEETQYF